These 7 T cell receptor beta chains were all obtained from the same sample, sequenced in a study of T cell responses to AZD1222 COVID-19 vaccine. Profiling relied on immunoSEQ multiplex PCR, and the TCRdb table lists in-frame clones only, not all of them. The sample consists of approximately 150,000 clones, under 90% of them appearing once. Material: peripheral blood, obtained 28 days after the second AZD1222 dose. These receptors all come from an adult who received the AZD1222 COVID-19 vaccine.

The rearrangement joins TRBV9 to TRBJ1-2; TRBD1 is a possible D gene (5 bases). The V end was cut by 0 bases, the J end by 8 bases, with 17 bases between. CDR3 length: 15 amino acids. The germline gives CDR1 SGDLS, CDR2 YYNGEE. In nucleotides, the CDR3 is TGTGCCAGCAGCGTAGATGGGCGGGCAGGGAGAGGCTACACCTTC. Translation gives CASSVDGRAGRGYTF.

The V gene is TRBV5-5, the J gene TRBJ1-6, with TRBD1 matching 7 bases. CDR1 and CDR2 (germline): SGHKS, YYEKEE (reference sequence). The CDR3 runs 18 residues. The V gene end was trimmed by 0 bases and the J gene end by 3 bases; junction bases not matched to a gene: 9. In nucleotides, the CDR3 is TGTGCCAGCAGCTTGGCCCCGACAGGGAAGGACTATAATTCACCCCTCCACTTT. Its translation: CASSLAPTGKDYNSPLHF.

This clone was found once. The chain links TRBV7-8 to TRBJ2-3; 11 positions agree with TRBD2. V dropped 3 bases and J dropped 4; count of bases not matched to a gene: 12. The germline V gene encodes CDR1 SGHVS and CDR2 FQNEAQ. This CDR3 region has 18 residues. The CDR3 loop is CASSFRASGGPGADTQYF. CDR3 DNA sequence: TGTGCCAGCAGCTTCCGGGCTAGCGGGGGGCCGGGTGCAGATACGCAGTATTTT.

This clone was found once. The chain carries TRBV15 and TRBJ1-4, with D perhaps matching TRBD1 (6 bases). Germline CDR1 is LNHNV and CDR2 is YYDKDF (reference sequence). The ends were cut back, 4 bases at V and 7 bases at J, with 22 bases in the middle. The CDR3 consists of 17 residues. This CDR3 is CATSKGKRQTGGEKLFF. The CDR3 DNA sequence: TGTGCCACCAGCAAGGGGAAACGACAGACAGGAGGTGAAAAACTGTTTTTT. The variable domain in full, completed from reference TRBV15 and TRBJ1-4, reads DAMVIQNPRYQVTQFGKPVTLSCSQTLNHNVMYWYQQKSSQAPKLLFHYYDKDFNNEADTPDNFQSRRPNTSFCFLDIRSPGLGDTAMYLCATSKGKRQTGGEKLFFGSGTQLSVL.

The genes are TRBV9 and TRBJ2-3, with 8 bases matching TRBD2. CDR3 length equals 16 residues. Germline CDR1 is SGDLS and CDR2 is YYNGEE. V shed 0 bases, J shed 3 bases, and the junction held 6 bases outside the gene matches. The CDR3 DNA sequence: TGTGCCAGCAGCGTAGCTATAGCGGGGAGAACAGATACGCAGTATTTT. Encoded protein: CASSVAIAGRTDTQYF. Filled out from reference TRBV9 and TRBJ2-3, the complete variable domain reads DSGVTQTPKHLITATGQRVTLRCSPRSGDLSVYWYQQSLDQGLQFLIQYYNGEERAKGNILERFSAQQFPDLHSELNLSSLELGDSALYFCASSVAIAGRTDTQYFGPGTRLTVL.

The genes are TRBV9 and TRBJ2-2; D gene uncertain. The CDR3 is 13 amino acids. V was shortened by 2 bases and J by 4 bases, with 6 bases between the two germline ends. CDR1 is SGDLS and CDR2 is YYNGEE in the germline V gene. Here the CDR3 DNA reads TGTGCCAGCAGCGTTACAGCCACCGGGGAGCTGTTTTTT. The encoded protein is CASSVTATGELFF.

V gene TRBV29-1 combines with J gene TRBJ2-1; D not resolved. V shed 5 bases and J shed 7 bases, with 18 bases lying between them. The CDR3 contains 14 residues. Germline V gene sequence: CDR1 SQVTM, CDR2 ANQGSEA. The CDR3 region is CSVRRQVSGNEQFF. The CDR3 nucleotides read TGCAGCGTTAGGCGGCAGGTGTCCGGGAATGAGCAGTTCTTC.